This T cell receptor (beta chain) was found in a study of OX40 agonist ivuxolimab in advanced cancers. For the study at large: A mean age of approximately 64 years, range roughly 20 to 85, was recorded, and 70% to 85% were male. A history of anti-PD-1, anti-PD-L1 or anti-CTLA-4 therapy was acceptable, and about 37% had some.

Baseline was the first blood sampling point, followed by cycle 4 day 1 and cycle 7 day 1. This CDR3 is built from 16 residues. The ends lost 6 bases at V and 5 bases at J; junction bases unmatched: 11. CDR1 and CDR2 from the germline V gene are SGHVS and FNYEAQ. Repertoires were generated with immunoSEQ multiplex PCR, while TCRdb's copy carries only in-frame clones and drops some. The repertoire holds around 120,000 clones, with more than 80% as singletons. This receptor was taken from an adult with an advanced solid tumor such as melanoma, head and neck, liver or kidney cancer. The chain couples TRBV7-6 to TRBJ2-2, with 8 bases that match TRBD1. This sample comprised CD4+ or CD8+ T cells sorted from blood, obtained in a trial of the OX40 agonist ivuxolimab. CDR3 sequence (DNA): TGTGCCAGCAGAGTCTCGGGACAGGTCTTAACCGGGGAGCTGTTTTTT. Its translation is CASRVSGQVLTGELFF.